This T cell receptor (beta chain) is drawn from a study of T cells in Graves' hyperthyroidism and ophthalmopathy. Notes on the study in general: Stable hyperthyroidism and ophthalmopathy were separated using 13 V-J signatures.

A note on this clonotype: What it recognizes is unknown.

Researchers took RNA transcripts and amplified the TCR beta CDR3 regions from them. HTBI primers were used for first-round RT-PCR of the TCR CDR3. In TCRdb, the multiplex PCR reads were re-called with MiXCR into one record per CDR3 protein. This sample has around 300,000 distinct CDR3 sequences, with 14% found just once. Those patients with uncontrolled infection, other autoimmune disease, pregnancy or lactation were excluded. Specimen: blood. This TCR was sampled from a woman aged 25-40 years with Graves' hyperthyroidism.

As DNA, the CDR3 is TGTGCCAGCAGCTCGACCGGACAATTTCGGTCAGAGACCCAGTACTTC. Protein: CASSSTGQFRSETQYF. This chain connects TRBV5-6 to TRBJ2-5, with D possibly TRBD1 on 5 matching bases. CDR3 size: 16 residues. Germline V gene data show CDR1 as SGHDT and CDR2 as YYEEEE. Trimming took off 3 bases at V and 4 bases at J, with 19 bases between the two ends. The full variable domain, in which reference TRBV5-6 and TRBJ2-5 provide the parts outside the CDR3, is DAGVTQSPTHLIKTRGQQVTLRCSPKSGHDTVSWYQQALGQGPQFIFQYYEEEERQRGNFPDRFSGHQFPNYSSELNVNALLLGDSALYLCASSSTGQFRSETQYFGPGTRLLVL.